The 3 T cell receptor beta chains in this list originate from one sample, sequenced in a study of T-cell memory formation after mild COVID-19. TCRdb re-called the 5' RACE reads with MiXCR, one entry per CDR3 protein. The sample has hundreds of thousands of distinct CDR3 sequences, 18% seen once. The sequenced material came from PBMCs or a T cell subset sorted from them (not recorded which). All receptors derive from an adult woman who had mild COVID-19 (a few samples of this study predate the infection). Cell type and time point are not known.

This clonotype was found a few times. The chain joins TRBV7-2 to TRBJ2-3; 14 nucleotides line up with TRBD2. Losses at the gene ends were 1 base for V and 5 bases for J; bases not matched to a gene: 8. The CDR3 length is 18 residues. In germline, CDR1 is SGHTA, CDR2 FQGNSA. The CDR3 bases are TGTGCCAGCAGCTTAGGGAGGGGACTAGCGGGAGTCAGAGATACGCAGTATTTT. It translates to CASSLGRGLAGVRDTQYF.

At least ten counts were recorded for this clonotype. The rearrangement uses TRBV4-3 and TRBJ2-7; TRBD2 aligns across 10 bases. Trimming cost V 5 bases and J 4 bases; bases outside gene matches: 11. The CDR3 has 16 residues. Per germline, CDR1 LGHNA and CDR2 YSLEER. CDR3 coding DNA: TGCGCCAGCAGCAAAGGGGCGACTAGCGGGTCTTACGAGCAGTACTTC. Encoded protein: CASSKGATSGSYEQYF.

The genes are TRBV2 and TRBJ1-1, with 7 bases aligning to TRBD1. The CDR3 totals 11 residues. Germline CDR1 reads SNHLY; CDR2 reads FYNNEI. The V and J ends lost 6 bases and 12 bases, in that order; junction bases with no gene match: 7. CDR3: CASSPTGRSFF. In DNA, the CDR3 is TGTGCCAGCAGCCCGACAGGGCGGTCTTTCTTT. The entire variable domain, with the rest obtained from reference TRBV2 and TRBJ1-1, is as follows: EPEVTQTPSHQVTQMGQEVILRCVPISNHLYFYWYRQILGQKVEFLVSFYNNEISEKSEIFDDQFSVERPDGSNFTLKIRSTKLEDSAMYFCASSPTGRSFFGQGTRLTVV.